Presented here are 3 T cell receptor beta chains from one specimen sequenced in a study of shared clonotypes between healthy human individuals. Naive CD8 cells were CD45RO-negative, positively selected for CCR7, excluding terminally differentiated effector memory CD45RA+ cells. Clones were sequenced by immunoSEQ multiplex PCR, and TCRdb holds only the in-frame ones, with some missing. The sample shows hundreds of thousands of clones, 95% to 97% of them seen only once. Sequences were obtained from naive CD8+ T cells sorted from blood. These TCRs come from a woman aged 25 to 45 in good health.

The DNA of the CDR3 is TGTGCCAGCGGGGTGGAGCCGAACACCGGGGAGCTGTTTTTT. This sequence encodes CASGVEPNTGELFF. The chain combines TRBV6-6 with TRBJ2-2, with D uncertain. The CDR3 runs 14 residues. The ends were cut back, 8 bases at V and 0 bases at J, with 10 bases in the middle. CDR1 MNHNY and CDR2 SVGAGI come from the germline V gene (reference sequence).

V is TRBV5-6 and J is TRBJ2-7, with D perhaps matching TRBD2 (6 bases). CDR3 size: 13 residues. The V and J ends lost 4 bases and 3 bases respectively, with 11 bases between them. Germline CDR1 reads SGHDT; CDR2 reads YYEEEE. This CDR3 reads CASSGTGYYEQYF. CDR3 bases: TGTGCCAGCAGCGGGACTGGCTACTACGAGCAGTACTTC.

The sample holds one count of this clone. The chain has TRBV21-1 and TRBJ2-5; the table's TRBD2 call for D was not verified on the DNA. TRBV21-1 is a pseudogene segment. The CDR3 loop spans 15 amino acids. This chain's CDR3 is CASSKDPVDQRTQYF. CDR3 DNA sequence: TGTGCCAGCAGCAAAGATCCGGTCGATCAGCGGACCCAGTACTTC.